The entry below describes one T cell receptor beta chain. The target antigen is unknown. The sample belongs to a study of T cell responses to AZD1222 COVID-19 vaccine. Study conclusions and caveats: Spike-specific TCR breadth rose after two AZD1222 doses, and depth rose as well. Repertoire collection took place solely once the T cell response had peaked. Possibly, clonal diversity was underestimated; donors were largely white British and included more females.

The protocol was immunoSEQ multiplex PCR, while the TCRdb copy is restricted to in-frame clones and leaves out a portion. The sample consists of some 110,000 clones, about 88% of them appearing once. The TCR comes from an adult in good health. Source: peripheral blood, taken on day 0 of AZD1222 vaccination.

This CDR3 reads CASSGPEGNSPLHF. CDR3 nucleotides: TGTGCCAGCAGTGGCCCCGAAGGGAATTCACCCCTCCACTTT. J is TRBJ1-6 and V is TRBV2; no clear D. The CDR3 has 14 residues. The ends were cut back, 4 bases at V and 7 bases at J, with 11 bases in the middle. CDR1 SNHLY and CDR2 FYNNEI come from the germline V gene.